These 25 T cell receptor beta chains originate from one sample sequenced in a study of cytomegalovirus exposure and HLA in healthy donors. PCR was performed using 60 Vbeta and 13 Jbeta primers. Some clones are missing from TCRdb's copy, which holds only in-frame ones; the method was immunoSEQ multiplex PCR. The sample contains approximately 160,000 clones, about 80% of which appear only once. Material for sequencing was PBMCs. These receptors all come from a man aged 25-45 years in good health and CMV-seropositive.

The chain is built from TRBV6-4 and TRBJ2-3, with 7 bases matching TRBD1. Germline trimming cut 7 bases from V and 0 bases from J; bases unmatched to any gene: 7. The CDR3 spans 15 residues. Germline lookup yields CDR1 MRHNA and CDR2 SNTAGT. Here the CDR3 DNA reads TGTGCCAGCACCTCAACAGGGGCTAGCACAGATACGCAGTATTTT. Translated, it gives CASTSTGASTDTQYF.

This clone was counted between two and nine times. V gene TRBV6-1 combines with J gene TRBJ1-6; D not resolved. Germline V gene data show CDR1 as MNHNS and CDR2 as SASEGT. The CDR3 contains 12 residues. Trimming stripped 3 bases from V and 11 bases from J, with 8 bases between. The CDR3 coding sequence is TGTGCCAGCAGTGAGGCGGGGACACCCCTCCACTTT. Translated, it gives CASSEAGTPLHF.

The rearrangement uses TRBV23-1 and TRBJ1-5; weak D call: TRBD1 (6 bases). TRBV23-1 is an open reading frame, and its role is uncertain. V dropped 0 bases and J dropped 3 bases, with 15 bases sitting between them. CDR3 length: 17 residues. The CDR3 DNA sequence: TGCGCCAGCAGTCAATCGGACAGCAGCCAGGCCAATCAGCCCCAGCATTTT. It yields the protein CASSQSDSSQANQPQHF.

The chain joins TRBV7-2 to TRBJ1-6; 9 positions agree with TRBD1. The ends lost 0 bases at V and 9 bases at J; junction bases unmatched: 6. Germline V gene sequence: CDR1 SGHTA, CDR2 FQGNSA. The CDR3 loop spans 16 amino acids. The CDR3 DNA is TGTGCCAGCAGCTTAGCGGGACAGGGTCGGGGTTCACCCCTCCACTTT. Translating gives CASSLAGQGRGSPLHF.

There are a few counts of this clone. The chain recombines TRBV6-5 with TRBJ2-2, with D unclear. Deletions cut 2 bases from V and 5 bases from J, with 9 bases between. This CDR3 spans 14 amino acids. CDR1 is MNHEY and CDR2 is SVGAGI in the germline V gene. CDR3 residues: CASSYLASTGELFF. The CDR3 nucleotides read TGTGCCAGCAGTTACCTCGCTAGTACCGGGGAGCTGTTTTTT.

The chain employs TRBV5-1 and TRBJ2-5; weak D call: TRBD2 (5 bases). The length of the CDR3 is 13 residues. V was pared by 4 bases and J by 5 bases, with 12 bases between. The germline gives CDR1 SGHRS, CDR2 YFSETQ. For the CDR3, the DNA is TGCGCCAGCAGCCGGGGAAATTTTGAGACCCAGTACTTC. It yields the protein CASSRGNFETQYF.

The rearrangement joins TRBV11-2 to TRBJ2-3, with TRBD2 identical over 8 bases. The CDR3 has 14 amino acids. CDR1 is SGHAT and CDR2 is FQNNGV in the germline V gene. The V and J ends lost 8 bases and 5 bases, in that order; junction bases with no gene match: 9. CDR3 amino acids: CASARGALVDTQYF. As DNA, the CDR3 is TGTGCCAGCGCGCGGGGGGCGCTGGTAGATACGCAGTATTTT.

V is TRBV6-1 and J is TRBJ2-1, with no clear D. Trimming shortened V by 7 bases and J by 8 bases, and 9 bases separated the two germline ends. This CDR3 has 11 amino acids. Germline-derived CDR1 and CDR2 are MNHNS and SASEGT. CDR3 amino acids: CASTEFDEQFF. The CDR3 bases are TGTGCCAGCACCGAGTTTGATGAGCAGTTCTTC.

The sample holds a few counts of this clone. The chain carries TRBV29-1 and TRBJ1-2; D is perhaps TRBD1 (5 bases). The germline CDR1 and CDR2 sequences are SQVTM and ANQGSEA. Trimming took 4 bases from V and 2 from J, leaving 11 bases between them. The length of the CDR3 is 13 residues. The CDR3: CSVGTPKNYGYTF. CDR3 coding DNA: TGCAGCGTTGGGACACCTAAAAACTATGGCTACACCTTC. The whole variable domain, remainder taken from reference TRBV29-1 and TRBJ1-2, is SAVISQKPSRDICQRGTSLTIQCQVDSQVTMMFWYRQQPGQSLTLIATANQGSEATYESGFVIDKFPISRPNLTFSTLTVSNMSPEDSSIYLCSVGTPKNYGYTFGSGTRLTVV.

CDR3 amino acids: CASSSVQGEGPYEQYF. The CDR3 region has the DNA TGTGCCAGCAGTTCCGTACAGGGCGAGGGACCCTACGAGCAGTACTTC. The V and J genes are TRBV27 and TRBJ2-7; the D gene is possibly TRBD1 (6 bases). The CDR3 sequence is 16 residues long. Trimming pared 4 bases from V and 2 bases from J, leaving 18 bases between. Germline V gene sequence: CDR1 MNHEY, CDR2 SMNVEV (reference sequence).

The chain carries TRBV19 and TRBJ1-5, with 8 bases lining up with TRBD1. The CDR3 extends over 15 amino acids. Germline V gene lookup returns CDR1 LNHDA and CDR2 SQIVND (reference sequence). With V trimmed by 5 bases and J by 5 bases, 8 bases remained unmatched. The CDR3: CASSSDRVEDQPQHF. DNA for the CDR3: TGTGCCAGTAGTTCGGACAGGGTAGAGGATCAGCCCCAGCATTTT.

The chain combines TRBV5-1 with TRBJ1-2; 8 positions agree with TRBD1. Per the germline V gene, CDR1 is SGHRS and CDR2 is YFSETQ. Unmatched junction bases numbered 8, after V lost 0 bases and J lost 7 bases. CDR3 length: 15 residues. The CDR3 nucleotides read TGCGCCAGCAGCTTGGGGAGCCCGGACAGGGCTGGCTACACCTTC. Translation gives CASSLGSPDRAGYTF. The full variable domain, in which reference TRBV5-1 and TRBJ1-2 provide the parts outside the CDR3, is KAGVTQTPRYLIKTRGQQVTLSCSPISGHRSVSWYQQTPGQGLQFLFEYFSETQRNKGNFPGRFSGRQFSNSRSEMNVSTLELGDSALYLCASSLGSPDRAGYTFGSGTRLTVV.

The rearrangement uses TRBV7-2 and TRBJ2-1; D unclear. The length of the CDR3 is 13 residues. The V and J ends lost 2 bases and 5 bases respectively, with 7 bases between them. In germline, CDR1 is SGHTA, CDR2 FQGNSA. CDR3 in amino acids: CASSLSLNNEQFF. The CDR3 DNA follows: TGTGCCAGCAGCTTATCCCTAAACAATGAGCAGTTCTTC.

This sequence joins TRBV29-1 and TRBJ2-6; TRBD1 agrees at 7 bases. The V and J ends lost 3 bases and 2 bases, in that order; junction bases with no gene match: 4. The CDR3 runs to 15 residues. Germline loops: CDR1 SQVTM, CDR2 ANQGSEA. CDR3 coding DNA: TGCAGCGTTGAGTCGACAGGGACTGGGGCCAACGTCCTGACTTTC. Translated, it gives CSVESTGTGANVLTF.

J is TRBJ1-5 and V is TRBV28; no definite D call. The CDR3 has 13 amino acids. Trimming shortened V by 3 bases and J by 9 bases, and 12 bases separated the two germline ends. Germline assignment: CDR1 MDHEN and CDR2 SYDVKM. CDR3: CASSLGEDPPQHF. The CDR3 nucleotides read TGTGCCAGCAGTTTGGGAGAGGACCCGCCCCAGCATTTT.

This clone was seen only once. The chain carries TRBV2 and TRBJ1-1, with a tentative D call TRBD1 (6 bases). Per the germline V gene, CDR1 is SNHLY and CDR2 is FYNNEI. CDR3 length: 14 residues. The V end was cut by 7 bases, the J end by 1 base, with 13 bases between. The CDR3 DNA reads TGTGCCAGCATCCCATTGGGACAGAACACTGAAGCTTTCTTT. Translation: CASIPLGQNTEAFF.

The CDR3 region is CSVEDGRGGSLFF. CDR3 bases: TGCAGCGTTGAAGATGGGAGGGGGGGCTCGCTGTTTTTT. The chain links TRBV29-1 to TRBJ2-2, with a possible D match to TRBD2 (7 bases). Germline CDR1 reads SQVTM; CDR2 reads ANQGSEA. This CDR3 comprises 13 residues. V dropped 0 bases and J dropped 13 bases, with 15 bases sitting between them.

V usage is TRBV5-1 and J usage is TRBJ2-7; D perhaps matches TRBD1 (5 bases). This CDR3 spans 14 amino acids. Germline lookup yields CDR1 SGHRS and CDR2 YFSETQ. V gave up 1 base and J gave up 7 bases, with 15 bases separating them. The CDR3 coding sequence is TGCGCCAGCAGCTTGTCCAGGGTTGGAGCGGAGCAGTACTTC. Its translation: CASSLSRVGAEQYF.

This clone counts as medium-sized. The chain joins TRBV27 to TRBJ1-1, with unresolved D. Between the trimmed V and J ends, which lost 4 bases and 1 base, there was a span of 10 bases. This CDR3 is 14 amino acids long. Germline lookup yields CDR1 MNHEY and CDR2 SMNVEV (reference sequence). In nucleotides, the CDR3 is TGTGCCAGCAGTTGGTTGGGCTCGAACACTGAAGCTTTCTTT. Amino acid sequence: CASSWLGSNTEAFF.

This clone was found a few times. The genes are TRBV4-1 and TRBJ2-3; no definite D call. V was clipped by 1 base and J by 1 base, with 9 bases between them. The germline CDR1 and CDR2 sequences are MGHRA and YSYEKL. CDR3 length equals 15 residues. This CDR3 is CASSQAPYRTDTQYF. CDR3 nucleotide sequence: TGCGCCAGCAGCCAAGCTCCCTATCGCACAGATACGCAGTATTTT.

The sample holds a few counts of this clone. V gene TRBV28 combines with J gene TRBJ1-2; 9 nucleotides agree with TRBD1. The junction had 6 bases not matched to a gene; V was cut back by 6 bases and J by 4 bases. The germline CDR1 and CDR2 sequences are MDHEN and SYDVKM. There are 14 residues in the CDR3. The CDR3 region has the DNA TGTGCCAGCAGCGAAGGGACAGGGTTCTATGGCTACACCTTC. Amino acids: CASSEGTGFYGYTF.

J is TRBJ2-3 and V is TRBV13; 8 nucleotides align to TRBD2. CDR1 and CDR2 (germline): PRHDT, FYEKMQ (reference sequence). V shed 8 bases and J 6 bases; nucleotides not matched to a gene: 10. This CDR3 is built from 14 residues. CDR3 DNA sequence: TGTGCCAGCGGGTACGGGGGGGCCACCGATACGCAGTATTTT. Protein: CASGYGGATDTQYF.

The V and J genes are TRBV14 and TRBJ2-7; D gene unclear. Germline V gene lookup returns CDR1 SGHDN and CDR2 FVKESK. This CDR3 is built from 13 residues. Trimming shortened V by 0 bases and J by 5 bases, and 8 bases separated the two germline ends. The CDR3 DNA reads TGTGCCAGCAGCCAAGATCTGAGGCACGAGCAGTACTTC. It yields the protein CASSQDLRHEQYF.

This chain uses TRBV2 with TRBJ2-5; the D gene is possibly TRBD1 (5 bases). The closer fit of TRBJ2-7 to the DNA end suggests the J call may be wrong. The germline V gene has CDR1 SNHLY and CDR2 FYNNEI. This CDR3 is built from 12 residues. This chain's CDR3 is CASGALPYEQYF. CDR3 DNA: TGTGCCAGCGGGGCCCTTCCCTACGAGCAGTACTTC.

CDR3 in amino acids: CASSIRRTGKTFF. CDR3 in DNA: TGTGCCAGCTCCATACGCCGTACAGGGAAGACTTTCTTT. The gene calls are TRBV19 and TRBJ1-1; maybe TRBD1 (6 bases). The length of the CDR3 is 13 residues. Between the trimmed V and J ends, which lost 9 bases and 12 bases, there was a span of 23 bases. CDR1 is LNHDA and CDR2 is SQIVND in the germline V gene (reference sequence).